This section outlines one T cell receptor beta chain sequence together with its context. Its target is unknown. The table came from immunoSEQ multiplex PCR; TCRdb's copy has only in-frame clones and leaves some out. Of under 150,000 clones in the sample, roughly 90% were seen once. The J segment lost 5 bases and the V segment lost 5 bases, leaving 11 bases of the junction unmatched. This CDR3 contains 15 residues. CDR1 and CDR2 (germline): SNHLY, FYNNEI. Healthy donors had no documented immune events, such as infections, while sampled. The record originates from a study of identifying expanded T cells in peripheral blood. Study-level results: Roughly 1.1 clones differed between technical replicates, versus about 17 and 20 over time.

Sequences were obtained from blood. The V and J genes are TRBV2 and TRBJ2-5, with 7 bases fitting TRBD2. The receptor was isolated from a person between 18 and 70 years old in good health. The DNA for the CDR3 is TGTGCCAGCAGTAACCCTCGGGGAGGGCCGGAGACCCAGTACTTC. This codes for CASSNPRGGPETQYF.